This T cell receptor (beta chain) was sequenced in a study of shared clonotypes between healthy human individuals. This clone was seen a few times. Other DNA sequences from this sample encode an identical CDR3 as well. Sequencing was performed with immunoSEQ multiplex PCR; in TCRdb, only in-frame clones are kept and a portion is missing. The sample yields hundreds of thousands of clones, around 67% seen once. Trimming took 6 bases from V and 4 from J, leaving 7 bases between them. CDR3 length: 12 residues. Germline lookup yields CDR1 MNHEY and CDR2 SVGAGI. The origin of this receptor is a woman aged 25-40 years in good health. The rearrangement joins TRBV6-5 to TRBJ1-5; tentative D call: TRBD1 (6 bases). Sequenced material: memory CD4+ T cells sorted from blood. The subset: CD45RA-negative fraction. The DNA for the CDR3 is TGTGCCAGCAGACAGGGAAATCAGCCCCAGCATTTT. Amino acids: CASRQGNQPQHF.